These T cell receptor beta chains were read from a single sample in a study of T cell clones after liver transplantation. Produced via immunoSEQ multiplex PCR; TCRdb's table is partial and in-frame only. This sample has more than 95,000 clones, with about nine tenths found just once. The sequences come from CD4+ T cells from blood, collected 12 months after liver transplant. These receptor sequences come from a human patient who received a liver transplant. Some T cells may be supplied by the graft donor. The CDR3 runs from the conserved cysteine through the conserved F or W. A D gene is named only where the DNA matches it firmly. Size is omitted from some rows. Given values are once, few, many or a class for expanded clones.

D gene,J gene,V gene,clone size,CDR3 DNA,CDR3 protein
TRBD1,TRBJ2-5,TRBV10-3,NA,TGTGCCATCAGTCCCCCGGGACAGTTAACCCAGTACTTC,CAISPPGQLTQYF
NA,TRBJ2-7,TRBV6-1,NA,TGTGCCAGCAGTGAATCTGGCAGGTTCTACGAGCAGTACTTC,CASSESGRFYEQYF
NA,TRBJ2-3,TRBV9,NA,TGTGCCAGCAGCGTAGGGGTCTGGGGCGGTGCGCAGTATTTT,CASSVGVWGGAQYF
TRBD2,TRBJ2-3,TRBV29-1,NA,TGCAGCGTTGAAGGCGGGAGGGGGGCAGATACGCAGTATTTT,CSVEGGRGADTQYF
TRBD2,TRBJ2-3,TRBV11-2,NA,TGTGCCAGCAGGACTTGGGGGGGTAGCACAGATACGCAGTATTTT,CASRTWGGSTDTQYF
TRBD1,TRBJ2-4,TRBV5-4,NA,TGTGCCAGCAGCCTAGGCGGGACAGGCTCAAACATTCAGTACTTC,CASSLGGTGSNIQYF
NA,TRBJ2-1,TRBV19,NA,TGTGCCAGTACCGGGGGGCGCGGGAGTAGATACAATGAGCAGTTCTTC,CASTGGRGSRYNEQFF
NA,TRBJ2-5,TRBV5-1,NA,TGCGCCAGCAGCTTTAATACAGAGACCCAGTACTTC,CASSFNTETQYF
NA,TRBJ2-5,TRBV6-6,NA,TGTGCCAGCAGTTACCAGTGGGCCGAAGAGACCCAGTACTTC,CASSYQWAEETQYF
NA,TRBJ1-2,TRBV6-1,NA,TGTGCCAGCATGCGGGGGACTAACTATGGCTACACCTTC,CASMRGTNYGYTF
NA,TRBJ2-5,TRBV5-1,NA,TGCGCCAGCAGCGCCCTGGCGGGGTTAGAGACCCAGTACTTC,CASSALAGLETQYF
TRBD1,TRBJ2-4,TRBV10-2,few,TGCGCCAGCAGTCTGACAGGGTTTCAGTACTTC,CASSLTGFQYF
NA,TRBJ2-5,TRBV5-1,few,TGCGCCAGCAGCTTGTTGGGGGAGACCCAGTACTTC,CASSLLGETQYF
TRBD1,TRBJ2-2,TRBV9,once,TGTGCCAGCAGCGAACAGGGGGTCACCACCGGGGAGCTGTTTTTT,CASSEQGVTTGELFF
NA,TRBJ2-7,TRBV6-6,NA,TGTGCCAGCAGTTTGACGGGCGAGCAGTACTTC,CASSLTGEQYF
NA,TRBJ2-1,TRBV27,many,TGTGCCAGCAGCCAGTGGGATGAGCAGTTCTTC,CASSQWDEQFF
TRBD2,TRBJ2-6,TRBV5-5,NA,TGTGCCAGCAGCGAAGTACCTAGCGGGAAGGGATCTGGGGCCAACGTCCTGACTTTC,CASSEVPSGKGSGANVLTF
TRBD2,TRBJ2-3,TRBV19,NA,TGTGCCAGTAGTTCCCCAGGACTAGCACAAAATACGCAGTATTTT,CASSSPGLAQNTQYF
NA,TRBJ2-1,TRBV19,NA,TGTGCCAGTAGTAGGCAGGGGAACAATGAGCAGTTCTTC,CASSRQGNNEQFF
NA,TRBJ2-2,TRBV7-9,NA,TGTGCCAGCAGCCCCCGACAGCCTCTATTAGGGACCGGGGAGCTGTTTTTT,CASSPRQPLLGTGELFF
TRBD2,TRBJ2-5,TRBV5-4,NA,TGTGCCAGCAGCTATGGACTAGCGGGCTCGGGGCCCCAGTACTTC,CASSYGLAGSGPQYF
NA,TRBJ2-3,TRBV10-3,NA,TGTGCCATCAGTGAGTGGTTGGCGGGCGCTAGCACAGATACGCAGTATTTT,CAISEWLAGASTDTQYF
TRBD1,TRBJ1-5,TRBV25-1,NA,TGTGCCAGCAGTGAAGGTCGTTCAGGGACAGGTAATCAGCCCCAGCATTTT,CASSEGRSGTGNQPQHF
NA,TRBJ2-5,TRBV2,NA,TGTGCCAGCAGGGAGCGTCCTTCGGTTGAGACCCAGTACTTC,CASRERPSVETQYF
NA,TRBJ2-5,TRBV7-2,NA,TGTGCCAGCACCCTACGAACGACAGGCTCGGAGACCCAGTACTTC,CASTLRTTGSETQYF
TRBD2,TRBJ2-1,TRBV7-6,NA,TGTGCCAGCAGCTTAGCGGGCGGGGGTGGTAATGAGCAGTTCTTC,CASSLAGGGGNEQFF
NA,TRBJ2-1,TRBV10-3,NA,TGTGCCATCAGCTCCCCGACCGCAAACAATGAGCAGTTCTTC,CAISSPTANNEQFF
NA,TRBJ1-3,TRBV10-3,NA,TGTGCCACCGGTAAGGACCTCTCTGGAAACACCATATATTTT,CATGKDLSGNTIYF
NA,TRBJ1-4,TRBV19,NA,TGTGCCAGTAGACTACAGGGTCGTCTTGAAAAACTGTTTTTT,CASRLQGRLEKLFF
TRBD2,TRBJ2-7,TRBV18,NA,TGTGCCAGCTCACTGTCGGCTAGCGGTGCCTACGAGCAGTACTTC,CASSLSASGAYEQYF
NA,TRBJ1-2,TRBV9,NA,TGTGCCAGCAGCGTAGGGGTAGGGAACTATGGCTACACCTTC,CASSVGVGNYGYTF
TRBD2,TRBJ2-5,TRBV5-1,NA,TGCGCCAGCAGCTTGGCCGGCGGGAGGGCCGAAGAGACCCAGTACTTC,CASSLAGGRAEETQYF
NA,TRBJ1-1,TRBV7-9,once,TGTGCCGGGCGGACGTCCGATCGGACTGAAGCTTTCTTT,CAGRTSDRTEAFF
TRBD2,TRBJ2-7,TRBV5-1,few,TGCGCCAGCAGCTCGGGGGGGTTCTACGAGCAGTACTTC,CASSSGGFYEQYF
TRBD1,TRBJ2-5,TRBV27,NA,TGTGCCAGCAGGCGAACATATGAACAGGGGGGTGAGACCCAGTACTTC,CASRRTYEQGGETQYF
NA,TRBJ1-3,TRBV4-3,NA,TGCGCCAGCAGCCAAGATTGGACCCAGAGCTCTGGAAACACCATATATTTT,CASSQDWTQSSGNTIYF